This is a list of T cell receptor beta chains from one sample in a study of cytomegalovirus exposure and HLA in healthy donors. Assay: immunoSEQ multiplex PCR; the TCRdb copy retains only in-frame clones and omits some. The data show around 160,000 clones, 68% seen once. Sequenced input: PBMCs. The receptors here all came from a woman between 18 and 29 years old in good health and CMV-seropositive. Both conserved end residues are part of each CDR3. The order of the fields is clone size, D gene, J gene, V gene, CDR3 length, CDR3 protein, CDR3 DNA. A D gene is named only where the DNA matches it firmly. The size of a clone is reported for some rows only, either as once, few or many, or as a class for expanded clones.

clone_size: NA
d_call: TRBD1
j_call: TRBJ2-3
v_call: TRBV28
cdr3_length: 15
cdr3_aa: CASSFSTGDTDTQYF
cdr3_nt: TGTGCCAGCAGTTTTAGCACAGGGGACACAGATACGCAGTATTTT

clone_size: NA
d_call: TRBD2
j_call: TRBJ2-7
v_call: TRBV7-2
cdr3_length: 16
cdr3_aa: CASSSRLAGYYYEQYF
cdr3_nt: TGTGCCAGCAGCTCGCGACTAGCGGGCTACTACTACGAGCAGTACTTC

clone_size: few
d_call: TRBD1
j_call: TRBJ1-2
v_call: TRBV11-2
cdr3_length: 15
cdr3_aa: CASTFTTGTGNGYTF
cdr3_nt: TGTGCCAGCACCTTCACCACCGGGACAGGGAATGGCTACACCTTC

clone_size: NA
d_call: NA
j_call: TRBJ1-1
v_call: TRBV11-1
cdr3_length: 13
cdr3_aa: CASAEGWSTEAFF
cdr3_nt: TGTGCCAGCGCGGAGGGATGGAGCACTGAAGCTTTCTTT

clone_size: NA
d_call: NA
j_call: TRBJ1-3
v_call: TRBV10-3
cdr3_length: 13
cdr3_aa: CAIMGQGSNTIYF
cdr3_nt: TGTGCCATCATGGGTCAGGGATCGAACACCATATATTTT

clone_size: NA
d_call: NA
j_call: TRBJ1-2
v_call: TRBV7-3
cdr3_length: 13
cdr3_aa: CASSNIQGIGYTF
cdr3_nt: TGTGCCAGCAGCAATATTCAGGGGATCGGCTACACCTTC

clone_size: once
d_call: NA
j_call: TRBJ1-5
v_call: TRBV7-2
cdr3_length: 15
cdr3_aa: CASSHRRNIDQPQHF
cdr3_nt: TGTGCCAGCAGCCACAGACGGAACATAGATCAGCCCCAGCATTTT

clone_size: few
d_call: NA
j_call: TRBJ1-2
v_call: TRBV30
cdr3_length: 14
cdr3_aa: CAWSVLAGTYGYTF
cdr3_nt: TGTGCCTGGAGTGTACTAGCAGGGACCTATGGCTACACCTTC

clone_size: NA
d_call: NA
j_call: TRBJ1-1
v_call: TRBV14
cdr3_length: 13
cdr3_aa: CASSPGQFLPAFF
cdr3_nt: TGTGCCAGCAGCCCAGGACAATTTCTCCCAGCTTTCTTT

clone_size: NA
d_call: NA
j_call: TRBJ2-6
v_call: TRBV7-3
cdr3_length: 17
cdr3_aa: CASSPPGLSSGANVLTF
cdr3_nt: TGTGCCAGCAGCCCCCCCGGACTGAGCTCTGGGGCCAACGTCCTGACTTTC

clone_size: once
d_call: NA
j_call: TRBJ2-1
v_call: TRBV19
cdr3_length: 14
cdr3_aa: CATQRGGARNEQFF
cdr3_nt: TGTGCCACCCAGCGAGGGGGGGCCCGCAATGAGCAGTTCTTC

clone_size: NA
d_call: TRBD1
j_call: TRBJ2-5
v_call: TRBV14
cdr3_length: 14
cdr3_aa: CASSSWDSQETQYF
cdr3_nt: TGTGCCAGCAGCTCTTGGGACAGCCAAGAGACCCAGTACTTC

clone_size: once
d_call: NA
j_call: TRBJ2-4
v_call: TRBV18
cdr3_length: 13
cdr3_aa: CASSVDSKNIQYF
cdr3_nt: TGTGCCAGCTCAGTGGACTCCAAAAACATTCAGTACTTC

clone_size: NA
d_call: NA
j_call: TRBJ2-1
v_call: TRBV9
cdr3_length: 11
cdr3_aa: CASSLGDEQFF
cdr3_nt: TGTGCCAGCAGCCTAGGCGATGAGCAGTTCTTC

clone_size: NA
d_call: NA
j_call: TRBJ1-1
v_call: TRBV7-9
cdr3_length: 14
cdr3_aa: CASSSLGQSTEAFF
cdr3_nt: TGTGCCAGCAGCTCCCTAGGACAGTCCACTGAAGCTTTCTTT

clone_size: NA
d_call: NA
j_call: TRBJ1-1
v_call: TRBV29-1
cdr3_length: 13
cdr3_aa: CSVWVGGFTEAFF
cdr3_nt: TGCAGCGTTTGGGTCGGGGGATTCACTGAAGCTTTCTTT

clone_size: NA
d_call: TRBD1
j_call: TRBJ1-1
v_call: TRBV5-1
cdr3_length: 14
cdr3_aa: CASSLTGVDTEAFF
cdr3_nt: TGCGCCAGCAGTTTGACAGGGGTCGACACTGAAGCTTTCTTT

clone_size: NA
d_call: NA
j_call: TRBJ2-1
v_call: TRBV30
cdr3_length: 12
cdr3_aa: CAWSVQRGEQFF
cdr3_nt: TGTGCCTGGAGTGTCCAAAGGGGTGAGCAGTTCTTC

clone_size: NA
d_call: TRBD1
j_call: TRBJ1-4
v_call: TRBV30
cdr3_length: 15
cdr3_aa: CAWSQTGIGGEKLFF
cdr3_nt: TGTGCCTGGAGCCAGACAGGGATCGGAGGTGAAAAACTGTTTTTT

clone_size: once
d_call: NA
j_call: TRBJ1-1
v_call: TRBV7-8
cdr3_length: 16
cdr3_aa: CASSPIHRDSNTEAFF
cdr3_nt: TGTGCCAGCAGCCCGATACACAGGGATTCGAACACTGAAGCTTTCTTT

clone_size: NA
d_call: NA
j_call: TRBJ1-4
v_call: TRBV7-2
cdr3_length: 17
cdr3_aa: CASSSRMITGPNEKLFF
cdr3_nt: TGTGCCAGCAGCTCCAGAATGATTACAGGGCCTAATGAAAAACTGTTTTTT

clone_size: few
d_call: NA
j_call: TRBJ2-7
v_call: TRBV5-5
cdr3_length: 11
cdr3_aa: CASSYVYEQYF
cdr3_nt: TGTGCCAGCAGTTATGTATACGAGCAGTACTTC

clone_size: NA
d_call: NA
j_call: TRBJ1-6
v_call: TRBV6-5
cdr3_length: 15
cdr3_aa: CASSYSQVQYSPLHF
cdr3_nt: TGTGCCAGCAGTTACTCACAAGTGCAATATTCACCCCTCCACTTT

clone_size: few
d_call: NA
j_call: TRBJ1-3
v_call: TRBV30
cdr3_length: 15
cdr3_aa: CAWRPEKRLPNTIYF
cdr3_nt: TGTGCCTGGAGACCCGAGAAGCGGCTCCCGAACACCATATATTTT

clone_size: NA
d_call: TRBD1
j_call: TRBJ1-5
v_call: TRBV28
cdr3_length: 16
cdr3_aa: CASSFVGTGVYQPQHF
cdr3_nt: TGTGCCAGCAGTTTTGTGGGGACAGGGGTCTATCAGCCCCAGCATTTT

clone_size: few
d_call: NA
j_call: TRBJ1-5
v_call: TRBV28
cdr3_length: 13
cdr3_aa: CASFSLSDQPQHF
cdr3_nt: TGTGCCAGCTTTAGTCTGTCGGATCAGCCCCAGCATTTT

clone_size: NA
d_call: TRBD2
j_call: TRBJ2-7
v_call: TRBV30
cdr3_length: 15
cdr3_aa: CAWRGGGRSAYEQYF
cdr3_nt: TGTGCCTGGAGAGGCGGGGGTCGTTCGGCCTACGAGCAGTACTTC

clone_size: NA
d_call: TRBD1
j_call: TRBJ1-2
v_call: TRBV30
cdr3_length: 12
cdr3_aa: CAWSPGQGGYTF
cdr3_nt: TGTGCCTGGAGTCCGGGACAGGGGGGATACACCTTC

clone_size: NA
d_call: TRBD2
j_call: TRBJ2-7
v_call: TRBV4-2
cdr3_length: 18
cdr3_aa: CASSQDWQASGLAYEQYF
cdr3_nt: TGTGCCAGCAGCCAAGATTGGCAGGCTAGCGGGCTGGCCTACGAGCAGTACTTC

clone_size: NA
d_call: TRBD1
j_call: TRBJ1-2
v_call: TRBV6-5
cdr3_length: 15
cdr3_aa: CASTTSAGTGNGYTF
cdr3_nt: TGTGCCAGCACCACATCTGCCGGGACAGGGAATGGCTACACCTTC

clone_size: NA
d_call: NA
j_call: TRBJ2-7
v_call: TRBV4-3
cdr3_length: 14
cdr3_aa: CASSQGAGGYEQYF
cdr3_nt: TGCGCCAGCAGCCAAGGCGCTGGAGGCTACGAGCAGTACTTC

clone_size: NA
d_call: NA
j_call: TRBJ2-7
v_call: TRBV20-1
cdr3_length: 11
cdr3_aa: CSALRGFEQYF
cdr3_nt: TGCAGTGCCCTCAGGGGTTTCGAGCAGTACTTC

clone_size: NA
d_call: TRBD1
j_call: TRBJ1-4
v_call: TRBV27
cdr3_length: 15
cdr3_aa: CASSPTGTGDEKLFF
cdr3_nt: TGTGCCAGCAGTCCCACCGGGACAGGGGATGAAAAACTGTTTTTT

clone_size: NA
d_call: NA
j_call: TRBJ2-7
v_call: TRBV7-2
cdr3_length: 13
cdr3_aa: CASSLAGAYEQYF
cdr3_nt: TGTGCCAGCAGCTTAGCGGGAGCCTACGAGCAGTACTTC

clone_size: NA
d_call: NA
j_call: TRBJ2-5
v_call: TRBV4-1
cdr3_length: 13
cdr3_aa: CASSQGLGETQYF
cdr3_nt: TGCGCCAGCAGCCAGGGGCTCGGAGAGACCCAGTACTTC

clone_size: NA
d_call: TRBD2
j_call: TRBJ2-7
v_call: TRBV15
cdr3_length: 13
cdr3_aa: CATSVSGSYEQYF
cdr3_nt: TGTGCCACGAGTGTTAGCGGGTCCTACGAGCAGTACTTC

clone_size: NA
d_call: TRBD1
j_call: TRBJ1-3
v_call: TRBV10-3
cdr3_length: 16
cdr3_aa: CAIRPTGGISGNTIYF
cdr3_nt: TGTGCCATCAGACCGACAGGGGGGATTTCTGGAAACACCATATATTTT

clone_size: NA
d_call: NA
j_call: TRBJ1-2
v_call: TRBV29-1
cdr3_length: 13
cdr3_aa: CSVEGGGSYGYTF
cdr3_nt: TGCAGCGTTGAGGGGGGGGGATCGTATGGCTACACCTTC

clone_size: NA
d_call: NA
j_call: TRBJ1-1
v_call: TRBV27
cdr3_length: 14
cdr3_aa: CASNPTGVVREAFF
cdr3_nt: TGTGCCAGCAATCCCACGGGTGTCGTACGTGAAGCTTTCTTT

clone_size: NA
d_call: NA
j_call: TRBJ1-4
v_call: TRBV19
cdr3_length: 14
cdr3_aa: CASNPDRSNEKLFF
cdr3_nt: TGTGCCAGTAACCCGGACAGATCTAATGAAAAACTGTTTTTT

clone_size: NA
d_call: NA
j_call: TRBJ2-3
v_call: TRBV19
cdr3_length: 10
cdr3_aa: CASSEDTQYF
cdr3_nt: TGTGCCAGTAGTGAGGATACGCAGTATTTT